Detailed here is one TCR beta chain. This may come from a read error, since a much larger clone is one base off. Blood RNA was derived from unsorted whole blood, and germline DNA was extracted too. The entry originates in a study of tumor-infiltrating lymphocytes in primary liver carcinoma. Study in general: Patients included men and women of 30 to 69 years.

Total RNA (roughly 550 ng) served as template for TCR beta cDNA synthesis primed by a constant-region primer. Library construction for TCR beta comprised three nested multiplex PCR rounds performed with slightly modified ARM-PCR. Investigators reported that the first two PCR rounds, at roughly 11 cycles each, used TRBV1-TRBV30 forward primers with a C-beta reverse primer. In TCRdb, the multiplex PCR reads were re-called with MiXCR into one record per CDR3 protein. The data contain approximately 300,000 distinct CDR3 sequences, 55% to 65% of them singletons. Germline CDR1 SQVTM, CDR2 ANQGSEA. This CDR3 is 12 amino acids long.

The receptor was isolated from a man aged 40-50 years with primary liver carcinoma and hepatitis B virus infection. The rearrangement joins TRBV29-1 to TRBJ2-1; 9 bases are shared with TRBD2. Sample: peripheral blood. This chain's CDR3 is CSVEGGAGGPIF. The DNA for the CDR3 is TGCAGCGTTGAAGGAGGAGCGGGGGGTCCCATCTTC.